This T cell receptor (beta chain) was retrieved from a study of shared clonotypes between healthy human individuals. Study background: Each donor had three CD4 naive, three CD4 memory, two CD8 naive and one CD8 memory plate.

CDR1 is MNHNS and CDR2 is SASEGT in the germline V gene. Trimming removed 1 base from V and 2 bases from J; junction bases left unmatched: 5. The CDR3 covers 15 residues. Positive CCR7 selection of CD45RO-negative cells yielded the naive CD8 cells, and terminally differentiated effector memory CD45RA+ cells were excluded. About this clone itself: The antigen is unknown.

The study's findings and limits: Enrolling few donors narrowed the genetic and exposure-history diversity that was represented.

Repertoires were generated with immunoSEQ multiplex PCR, while TCRdb's copy carries only in-frame clones and drops some. The profile shows about 680,000 clones, about 91% of them singletons. This clonotype was sampled from a man younger than 40 in good health. The specimen sequenced was naive CD8+ T cells sorted from blood. The chain has TRBV6-1 and TRBJ2-7; 7 bases agree with TRBD1. This CDR3 is CASSEGTGYTYEQYF. The CDR3 DNA reads TGTGCCAGCAGTGAAGGGACAGGTTATACCTACGAGCAGTACTTC.